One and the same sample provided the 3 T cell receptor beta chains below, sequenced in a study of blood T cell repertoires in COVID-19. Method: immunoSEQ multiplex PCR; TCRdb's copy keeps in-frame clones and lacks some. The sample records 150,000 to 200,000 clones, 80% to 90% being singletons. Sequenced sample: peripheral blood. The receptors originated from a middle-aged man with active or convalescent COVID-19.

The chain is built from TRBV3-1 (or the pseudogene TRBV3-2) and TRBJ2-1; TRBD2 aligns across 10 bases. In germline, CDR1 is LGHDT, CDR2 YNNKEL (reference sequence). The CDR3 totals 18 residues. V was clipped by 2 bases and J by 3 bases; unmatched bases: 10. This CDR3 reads CASSQPRGSSGSYNEQFF. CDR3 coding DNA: TGTGCCAGCAGCCAACCCCGGGGGTCTAGCGGGAGCTACAATGAGCAGTTCTTC.

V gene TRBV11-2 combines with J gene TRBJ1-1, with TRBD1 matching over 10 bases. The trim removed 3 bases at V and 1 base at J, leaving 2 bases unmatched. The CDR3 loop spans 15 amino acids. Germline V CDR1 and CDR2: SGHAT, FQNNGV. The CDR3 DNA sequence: TGTGCCAGCAGCTTGGACAGGGGGGGGAACACTGAAGCTTTCTTT. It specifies CASSLDRGGNTEAFF.

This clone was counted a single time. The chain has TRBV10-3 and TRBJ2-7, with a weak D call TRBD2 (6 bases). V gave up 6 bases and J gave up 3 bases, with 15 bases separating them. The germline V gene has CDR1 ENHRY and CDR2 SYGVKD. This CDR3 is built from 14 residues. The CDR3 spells CAISAGRGDYEQYF. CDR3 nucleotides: TGTGCCATCAGCGCGGGGAGAGGGGACTACGAGCAGTACTTC.